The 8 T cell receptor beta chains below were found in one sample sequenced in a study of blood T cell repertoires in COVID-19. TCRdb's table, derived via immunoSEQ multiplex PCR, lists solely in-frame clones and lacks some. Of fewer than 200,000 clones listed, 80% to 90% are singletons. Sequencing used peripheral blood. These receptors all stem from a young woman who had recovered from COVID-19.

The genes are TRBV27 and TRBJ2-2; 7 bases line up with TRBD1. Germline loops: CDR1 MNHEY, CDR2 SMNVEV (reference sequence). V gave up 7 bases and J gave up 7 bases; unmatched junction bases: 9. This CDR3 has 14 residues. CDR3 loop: CASKYRGNHGELFF. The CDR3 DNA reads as TGTGCCAGCAAATACAGGGGTAACCACGGGGAGCTGTTTTTT.

The CDR3 here is CAISEEGNKMNTEAFF. The CDR3 DNA follows: TGTGCCATCAGTGAGGAGGGAAACAAGATGAACACTGAAGCTTTCTTT. The J gene is TRBJ1-1, the V gene TRBV10-3; D unresolved. V was trimmed by 2 bases and J by 0 bases, leaving 13 bases between them. In germline, CDR1 is ENHRY, CDR2 SYGVKD. This CDR3 contains 16 residues.

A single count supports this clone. CDR3 in amino acids: CASSSDRWDYEQYV. CDR3 sequence (DNA): TGTGCCAGCAGCTCCGACAGGTGGGACTACGAGCAGTACGTC. The rearrangement uses TRBV7-2 and TRBJ2-7, with D possibly being TRBD1 (6 bases). The V end lost 4 bases, the J end lost 3 bases, and 13 bases lay between the germline ends. The CDR3 has 14 amino acids. CDR1 SGHTA and CDR2 FQGNSA come from the germline V gene.

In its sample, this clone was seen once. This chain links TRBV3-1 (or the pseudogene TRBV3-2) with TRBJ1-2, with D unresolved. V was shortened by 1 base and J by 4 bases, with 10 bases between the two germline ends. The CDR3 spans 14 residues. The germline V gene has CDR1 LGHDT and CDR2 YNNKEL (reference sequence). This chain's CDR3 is CASSQGEGFYGYTF. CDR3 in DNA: TGTGCCAGCAGCCAAGGGGAGGGATTCTATGGCTACACCTTC.

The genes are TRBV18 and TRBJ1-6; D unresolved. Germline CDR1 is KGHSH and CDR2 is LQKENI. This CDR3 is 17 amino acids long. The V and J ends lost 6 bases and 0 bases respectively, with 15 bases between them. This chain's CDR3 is CASSPNGGGSYNSPLHF. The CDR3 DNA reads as TGTGCCAGCTCCCCGAATGGCGGTGGCTCCTATAATTCACCCCTCCACTTT.

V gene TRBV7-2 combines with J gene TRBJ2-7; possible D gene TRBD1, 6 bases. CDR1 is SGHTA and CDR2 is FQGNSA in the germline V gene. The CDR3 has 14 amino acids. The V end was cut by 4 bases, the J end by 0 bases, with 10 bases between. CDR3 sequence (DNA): TGTGCCAGCAGCTCACAGGGCAGCTCCTACGAGCAGTACTTC. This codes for CASSSQGSSYEQYF.

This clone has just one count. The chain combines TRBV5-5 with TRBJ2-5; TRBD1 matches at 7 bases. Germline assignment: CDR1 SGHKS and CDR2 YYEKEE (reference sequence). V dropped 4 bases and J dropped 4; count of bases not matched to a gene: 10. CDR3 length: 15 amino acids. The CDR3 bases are TGTGCCAGCAGCACCGACAGGGACGTGCCAGAGACCCAGTACTTC. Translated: CASSTDRDVPETQYF.

The CDR3 spells CASSPRRASGSTDTQYF. The CDR3 nucleotides read TGTGCCAGCAGCCCACGGCGGGCTAGCGGTAGCACAGATACGCAGTATTTT. The J gene is TRBJ2-3, the V gene TRBV11-2; 7 nucleotides line up with TRBD2. J lost 0 bases, V lost 5 bases, and 11 bases had no gene match. The CDR3 covers 17 residues. Germline V CDR1 and CDR2: SGHAT, FQNNGV.